This is a list of T cell receptor beta chains from one sample in a study of blood T cell repertoires in COVID-19. The assay was immunoSEQ multiplex PCR, and TCRdb's table has in-frame clones only and misses some. The repertoire has some 88,000 clones, around 90% of them found once; the top ten carry about 2%. Sequencing was carried out using peripheral blood. The receptors were gathered from a human donor with active COVID-19. The donor label of this sample is uncertain. Each CDR3 is given with its conserved first and last residue. D genes are given only for firm matches. Clone size is shown for a subset of rows, as once, few, many or a class of expanded clone.

TGTGCCAGCTCAGACCAGGGGACCCAAGAGACCCAGTACTTC	CASSDQGTQETQYF	-	-	TRBV18	TRBJ2-5
TGTGCCAGCAGCCTGGTAGGGGTTGGGGACACTGAAGCTTTCTTT	CASSLVGVGDTEAFF	-	-	TRBV3-1/TRBV3-2	TRBJ1-1
TGTGCCAGTAGTCTCGGACAGGAGAACACTGAAGCTTTCTTT	CASSLGQENTEAFF	TRBD1	once	TRBV19	TRBJ1-1
TGTGCCAGCAGCCACCGATTCGGGACAGGGGATTTGTACGAGCAGTACTTC	CASSHRFGTGDLYEQYF	TRBD1	once	TRBV14	TRBJ2-7
TGTGCCAGCAGCTTAGATCAGCAGGGTTCCACAGATACGCAGTATTTT	CASSLDQQGSTDTQYF	-	once	TRBV11-2	TRBJ2-3
TGTGCCAGCAGCTTAGGCGCGGCCTTCAGACAGGGAGTGGAAAAACTGTTTTTT	CASSLGAAFRQGVEKLFF	TRBD1	-	TRBV7-9	TRBJ1-4
TGTGCCAGCAGCGTTAGCGGACAACGCGAGCAGTACTTC	CASSVSGQREQYF	-	-	TRBV11-3	TRBJ2-7
TGTGCCAGCAGCGTCCTAAGCTTCGGGGGGTCTAACTATGGCTACACCTTC	CASSVLSFGGSNYGYTF	-	-	TRBV5-6	TRBJ1-2
TGCGCCAGCAGCTTGTACGCAGACCTGCAGGGCACTGAAGCTTTCTTT	CASSLYADLQGTEAFF	-	-	TRBV5-1	TRBJ1-1
TGTGCCAGCAGCTTGGGGAACAGGGGGCGGGGCACTGAAGCTTTCTTT	CASSLGNRGRGTEAFF	TRBD1	once	TRBV5-6	TRBJ1-1
TGTGCCAGCAGCCAAATCCGGGGGGGGCGGGTTGAAGCTTTCTTT	CASSQIRGGRVEAFF	-	-	TRBV16	TRBJ1-1
TGTGCCAGCAGCTTACAGGGGGCCTCGCTACATTCACCCCTCCACTTT	CASSLQGASLHSPLHF	TRBD1	-	TRBV5-6	TRBJ1-6
TGTGCCAGTAGTATGGAAGGGGGGGAGCATGAAGCTTTCTTT	CASSMEGGEHEAFF	-	-	TRBV19	TRBJ1-1
TGTGCCAGCACTAACGTCTTCTCTGGGGCCAACGTCCTGACTTTC	CASTNVFSGANVLTF	-	once	TRBV2	TRBJ2-6
TGTGCCAGCAGCTCCCCCGGGACTAGCGGGGAGGATACGCAGTATTTT	CASSSPGTSGEDTQYF	TRBD2	-	TRBV7-3	TRBJ2-3
TGTGCCAGTAGGGGGCAGGGGCACAATGAGCAGTTCTTC	CASRGQGHNEQFF	-	-	TRBV19	TRBJ2-1
TGTGCCAGCAGCTTAGGGAGTTACAGGGGGCTTGGAAACACCATATATTTT	CASSLGSYRGLGNTIYF	TRBD1	-	TRBV11-2	TRBJ1-3
TGTGCCAGCAGCCCCCTGGGACAGGGCGCCACCGGGGAGCTGTTTTTT	CASSPLGQGATGELFF	TRBD1	-	TRBV2	TRBJ2-2
TGTGCCAGCAGTGATGGGGGGATTAACACCGGGGAGCTGTTTTTT	CASSDGGINTGELFF	-	-	TRBV2	TRBJ2-2
TGTGCCATCAGTGAGAACCCCCCAGGGTCGAACACTGAAGCTTTCTTT	CAISENPPGSNTEAFF	-	once	TRBV10-3	TRBJ1-1
TGTGCCAGCAGCTTCGGCGGGGGGGACACAGATACGCAGTATTTT	CASSFGGGDTDTQYF	TRBD2	-	TRBV5-4	TRBJ2-3
TGTGCCAGCAGCGTAGGGTCAGGGTCATCCAGGGGCTACACCTTC	CASSVGSGSSRGYTF	-	-	TRBV9	TRBJ1-2
TGTGCCAGCACCCCCCCGGGTGTTAATGAAAAACTGTTTTTT	CASTPPGVNEKLFF	-	-	TRBV2	TRBJ1-4
TGTGCCAGCAGCTTGCAAGCGGGGGGACCAGAGACCCAGTACTTC	CASSLQAGGPETQYF	TRBD2	-	TRBV5-4	TRBJ2-5
TGTGCCAGCAGCTTAGCCCAGGGGACCTACAATGAGCAGTTCTTC	CASSLAQGTYNEQFF	-	-	TRBV7-9	TRBJ2-1
TGTGCCAGTTCCCAGCGGGGCGGCACAGATACGCAGTATTTT	CASSQRGGTDTQYF	TRBD2	-	TRBV9	TRBJ2-3
TGTGCCAGTATGGGGCCGATACGACGGGAGCAGTTCTTC	CASMGPIRREQFF	-	-	TRBV19	TRBJ2-1
TGTGCCAGCAGCTTAACTAGCGGGACCACAGATACGCAGTATTTT	CASSLTSGTTDTQYF	TRBD2	-	TRBV7-3	TRBJ2-3
TGTGCCAGTAGTATCACAGGGGGCCGTAATTCACCCCTCCACTTT	CASSITGGRNSPLHF	TRBD1	-	TRBV19	TRBJ1-6
TGTGCCAGCAGTTACGGGACAGCGCTCTACGAGCAGTACTTC	CASSYGTALYEQYF	TRBD1	-	TRBV27	TRBJ2-7
TGCGCCAGCAGCTTGGATTTCGGGACAGGGGGGCCGAATGAGCAGTTCTTC	CASSLDFGTGGPNEQFF	TRBD1	-	TRBV5-1	TRBJ2-1
TGTGCCAGCAGTGAAGGGGAGGAGGGCAATCAGCCCCAGCATTTT	CASSEGEEGNQPQHF	-	once	TRBV6-1	TRBJ1-5
TGTGCCAGCAGCTGGGGACAGAACACTGAAGCTTTCTTT	CASSWGQNTEAFF	-	-	TRBV5-5	TRBJ1-1
TGTGCCAGTAGTATCGAAACAGGGGCTGGAAACACCATATATTTT	CASSIETGAGNTIYF	TRBD1	-	TRBV19	TRBJ1-3
TGTGCCAGCAGCCCACAATACGAATATGGCTACACCTTC	CASSPQYEYGYTF	-	-	TRBV9	TRBJ1-2
TGTGCCAGTAGTATTCAACAGGGGAGCACTGAAGCTTTCTTT	CASSIQQGSTEAFF	TRBD1	once	TRBV19	TRBJ1-1
TGTGCCAGCAGCTACAGGGAACTCGGAGGCTACACCTTC	CASSYRELGGYTF	-	-	TRBV11-1	TRBJ1-2
TGTGCCAGCAGCTTAAACCCCAGGGTAGGCCAGCCCCAGCATTTT	CASSLNPRVGQPQHF	-	-	TRBV7-3	TRBJ1-5
TGCGCCAGCAGCGACCCCCGGGACAGCAGCACAGATACGCAGTATTTT	CASSDPRDSSTDTQYF	TRBD1	-	TRBV5-1	TRBJ2-3
TGTGCCATCAGTGAGTCGATCCGGACAGGGTACGCGGGCACTGAAGCTTTCTTT	CAISESIRTGYAGTEAFF	TRBD1	-	TRBV10-3	TRBJ1-1
TGTGCCAGCAGTGAACAGGGGCGGCAAAACTATGGCTACACCTTC	CASSEQGRQNYGYTF	TRBD1	-	TRBV28	TRBJ1-2
TGCGCCAGCAGCGGACAGGGTAATACTGAAGCTTTCTTT	CASSGQGNTEAFF	TRBD1	once	TRBV5-1	TRBJ1-1
TGTGCCAGCAGTTCACATCCGGGACAGACGAATTCACCCCTCCACTTT	CASSSHPGQTNSPLHF	TRBD1	-	TRBV28	TRBJ1-6
TGCGCCAGCAGCCAAGATGAGACTAGCGGGGGTGAGCAGTTCTTC	CASSQDETSGGEQFF	TRBD2	-	TRBV4-3	TRBJ2-1
TGTGCCAGTAGTAACCGGGACATACCCCCAGGCACAGATACGCAGTATTTT	CASSNRDIPPGTDTQYF	-	-	TRBV19	TRBJ2-3
TGTGCCAGCAGTTACTCGAATCCGGGACAGGGGGCCGAGCAGTACTTC	CASSYSNPGQGAEQYF	TRBD1	once	TRBV6-6	TRBJ2-7
TGTGCCAGCAGCATGACAGGGACCAATTCACCCCTCCACTTT	CASSMTGTNSPLHF	TRBD1	-	TRBV9	TRBJ1-6
TGCGCCAGCAGCCGGGGAGAATCTGGCACAGATACGCAGTATTTT	CASSRGESGTDTQYF	-	-	TRBV5-1	TRBJ2-3
TGTGCCAGCAGCTCCACAGGGACTGAGCAGTTCTTC	CASSSTGTEQFF	-	few	TRBV7-3	TRBJ2-1
TGTGCCAGCTCACCCGAGCAGGGGAGCCCGGGCACTGAAGCTTTCTTT	CASSPEQGSPGTEAFF	-	-	TRBV18	TRBJ1-1
TGTGCCAGCAGTTCCCGGGACAGGGAGGAGAAACTGTTTTTT	CASSSRDREEKLFF	TRBD1	-	TRBV27	TRBJ1-4
TGTGCCAGCAGCCCCTCGGGACAATCCCACTATGGCTACACCTTC	CASSPSGQSHYGYTF	-	-	TRBV7-2	TRBJ1-2